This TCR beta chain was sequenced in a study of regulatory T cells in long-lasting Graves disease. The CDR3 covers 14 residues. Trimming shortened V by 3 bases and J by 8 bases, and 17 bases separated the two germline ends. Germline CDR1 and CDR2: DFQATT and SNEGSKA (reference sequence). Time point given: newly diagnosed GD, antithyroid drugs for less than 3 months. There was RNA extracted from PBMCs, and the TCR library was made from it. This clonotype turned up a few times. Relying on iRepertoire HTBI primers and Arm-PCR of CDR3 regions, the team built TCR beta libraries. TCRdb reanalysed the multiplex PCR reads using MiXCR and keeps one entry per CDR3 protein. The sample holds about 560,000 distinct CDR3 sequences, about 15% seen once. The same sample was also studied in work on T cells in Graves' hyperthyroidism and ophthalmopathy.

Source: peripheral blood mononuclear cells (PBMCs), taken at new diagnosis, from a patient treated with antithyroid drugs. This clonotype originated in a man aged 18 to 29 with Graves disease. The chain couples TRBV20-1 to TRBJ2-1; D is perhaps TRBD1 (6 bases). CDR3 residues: CSARDSRLPYEQFF. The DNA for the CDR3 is TGCAGTGCTAGGGACAGCCGTCTACCATATGAGCAGTTCTTC.